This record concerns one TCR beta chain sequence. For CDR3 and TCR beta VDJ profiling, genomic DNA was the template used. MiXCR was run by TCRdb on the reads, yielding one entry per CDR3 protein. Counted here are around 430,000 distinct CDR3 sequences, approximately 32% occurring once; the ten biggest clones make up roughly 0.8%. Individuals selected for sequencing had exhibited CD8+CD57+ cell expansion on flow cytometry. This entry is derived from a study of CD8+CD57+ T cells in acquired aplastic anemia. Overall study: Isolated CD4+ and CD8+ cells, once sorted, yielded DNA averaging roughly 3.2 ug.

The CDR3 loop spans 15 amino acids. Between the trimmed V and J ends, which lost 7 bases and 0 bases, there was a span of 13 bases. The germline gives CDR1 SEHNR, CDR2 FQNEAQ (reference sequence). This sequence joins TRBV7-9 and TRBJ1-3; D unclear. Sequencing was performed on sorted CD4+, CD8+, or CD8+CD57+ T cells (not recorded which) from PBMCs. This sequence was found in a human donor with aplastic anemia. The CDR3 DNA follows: TGTGCCAGCACCAACGGCGCTGCCTCTGGAAACACCATATATTTT. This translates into CASTNGAASGNTIYF.